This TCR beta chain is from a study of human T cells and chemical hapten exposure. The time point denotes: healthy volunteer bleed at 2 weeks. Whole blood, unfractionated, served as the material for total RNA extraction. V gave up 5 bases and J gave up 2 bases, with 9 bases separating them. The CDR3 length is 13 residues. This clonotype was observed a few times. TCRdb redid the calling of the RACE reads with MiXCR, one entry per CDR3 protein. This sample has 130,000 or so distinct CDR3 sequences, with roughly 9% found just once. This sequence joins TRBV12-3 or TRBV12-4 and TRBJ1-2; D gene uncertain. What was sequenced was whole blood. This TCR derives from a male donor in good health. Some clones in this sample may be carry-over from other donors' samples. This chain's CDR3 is CASSTTRNYGYTF. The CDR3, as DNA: TGTGCCAGCAGTACCACAAGGAACTATGGCTACACCTTC.